The rows below give T cell receptor beta chains drawn from one sample of a study of blood T cell repertoires in COVID-19. Sequencing used immunoSEQ multiplex PCR; TCRdb keeps in-frame clones, though not all of them. The sample shows about 78,000 clones, approximately 84% of them seen only once. The sequencing input was peripheral blood. The receptor source for this set is a man aged 55 to 69 with active or convalescent COVID-19. The CDR3 runs from the conserved cysteine through the conserved F or W. D genes are given only for firm matches. Size is stated for part of the rows, as once, few or many counts, or as a class when the clone is expanded.

D,J,V,size,CDR3,DNA
NA,TRBJ2-1,TRBV10-3,NA,CAISEEAGSSYNEQFF,TGTGCCATCAGTGAGGAGGCCGGCAGCTCCTACAATGAGCAGTTCTTC
NA,TRBJ2-1,TRBV9,NA,CASSVGIVAGREVSLPYNEQFF,TGTGCCAGCAGCGTAGGGATTGTGGCGGGACGGGAAGTCAGTCTACCCTACAATGAGCAGTTCTTC
NA,TRBJ2-3,TRBV12-3/TRBV12-4,NA,CASRWTDTDTQYF,TGTGCCAGCAGATGGACAGACACAGATACGCAGTATTTT
NA,TRBJ1-2,TRBV25-1,NA,CASSELGEGYGYTF,TGTGCCAGCAGTGAATTGGGAGAGGGCTATGGCTACACCTTC
NA,TRBJ1-2,TRBV5-1,NA,CASSLGTVEITNYGYTF,TGCGCCAGCAGCTTGGGGACAGTAGAAATAACTAACTATGGCTACACCTTC
TRBD1,TRBJ2-2,TRBV4-1,NA,CASSQDRADGELFF,TGCGCCAGCAGCCAGGACAGGGCCGACGGGGAGCTGTTTTTT
TRBD2,TRBJ2-1,TRBV6-5,NA,CASIGGFSYNEQFF,TGTGCCAGCATCGGGGGGTTCTCCTACAATGAGCAGTTCTTC
NA,TRBJ2-5,TRBV11-2,NA,CASRNFGRLQETQYF,TGTGCCAGCAGGAATTTCGGGAGACTCCAAGAGACCCAGTACTTC
TRBD1,TRBJ1-6,TRBV5-1,large,CASSYRDRGPGSPLHF,TGCGCCAGCAGCTACCGGGACAGGGGGCCAGGGTCACCCCTCCACTTT
NA,TRBJ1-4,TRBV5-1,NA,CASSLGTSSREKLFF,TGCGCCAGCAGCTTGGGGACAAGCAGTAGAGAAAAACTGTTTTTT
TRBD2,TRBJ2-1,TRBV7-3,NA,CASSLYARGTSSNEQFF,TGTGCCAGCAGCTTATACGCAAGGGGGACTAGCAGCAATGAGCAGTTCTTC
TRBD1,TRBJ2-1,TRBV5-8,NA,CASSPGTGRGLYNEQFF,TGTGCCAGCAGCCCGGGGACAGGGCGAGGCCTCTACAATGAGCAGTTCTTC
TRBD2,TRBJ2-1,TRBV7-3,NA,CASSFIPTSGGYNEQFF,TGTGCCAGCAGCTTTATTCCGACTAGCGGGGGGTACAATGAGCAGTTCTTC
TRBD1,TRBJ1-2,TRBV6-5,NA,CASSLQGALYYGYTF,TGTGCCAGCAGTTTACAGGGGGCGCTGTACTATGGCTACACCTTC
TRBD1,TRBJ1-1,TRBV6-5,NA,CASTRGLLEAFF,TGTGCCAGCACCAGGGGGCTCCTTGAAGCTTTCTTT
NA,TRBJ1-6,TRBV14,NA,CASSLSRAPLHF,TGTGCCAGCAGCCTATCGCGAGCTCCCCTCCACTTT
NA,TRBJ1-1,TRBV6-2/TRBV6-3,few,CASSYSRGLGEAFF,TGTGCCAGCAGTTACTCTCGAGGGCTAGGTGAAGCTTTCTTT
NA,TRBJ1-6,TRBV6-6,NA,CASSEGSSYNSPLHF,TGTGCCAGCAGTGAGGGAAGTTCCTATAATTCACCCCTCCACTTT
TRBD1,TRBJ1-1,TRBV7-3,NA,CASSSFYGTDEAFF,TGTGCCAGCAGCTCTTTCTACGGGACAGATGAAGCTTTCTTT
TRBD1,TRBJ1-2,TRBV4-2,NA,CASSQRDRDGYTF,TGTGCCAGCAGCCAACGGGACAGGGACGGCTACACCTTC
NA,TRBJ2-2,TRBV6-5,NA,CASCYGGGTGELFF,TGTGCCAGCTGTTATGGGGGAGGCACCGGGGAGCTGTTTTTT
TRBD1,TRBJ1-5,TRBV7-8,few,CASSSRTGGGNQPQHF,TGTGCCAGCAGCTCTAGGACAGGGGGCGGCAATCAGCCCCAGCATTTT
TRBD2,TRBJ2-3,TRBV3-1/TRBV3-2,NA,CASSQDLAGGHSSTDTQYF,TGTGCCAGCAGCCAAGATTTAGCGGGGGGTCACTCTAGCACAGATACGCAGTATTTT
NA,TRBJ2-5,TRBV27,NA,CASSPLGGETQYF,TGTGCCAGCAGTCCCCTCGGGGGAGAGACCCAGTACTTC
NA,TRBJ2-7,TRBV7-2,NA,CASKHYGESYEQYF,TGTGCCAGCAAGCATTACGGGGAGTCCTACGAGCAGTACTTC
NA,TRBJ2-7,TRBV7-8,NA,CASSPSREQYF,TGTGCCAGCAGCCCCTCGAGGGAGCAGTACTTC
TRBD1,TRBJ1-2,TRBV28,NA,CASSRGQGAHGYTF,TGTGCCAGCAGTCGGGGACAGGGGGCGCACGGCTACACCTTC
TRBD1,TRBJ2-7,TRBV6-5,NA,CASSYSGTGGSYEQYF,TGTGCCAGCAGTTACTCTGGGACAGGGGGCTCCTACGAGCAGTACTTC
NA,TRBJ2-7,TRBV2,once,CASSLNGKTYEQYF,TGTGCCAGCAGCCTGAACGGGAAGACCTACGAGCAGTACTTC
TRBD2,TRBJ2-1,TRBV5-5,NA,CASSEGLAVNEQFF,TGTGCCAGCAGCGAAGGACTAGCGGTCAATGAGCAGTTCTTC
TRBD1,TRBJ2-7,TRBV3-1/TRBV3-2,NA,CASSQRDRGYEQYF,TGTGCCAGCAGCCAACGGGACAGGGGCTACGAGCAGTACTTC
NA,TRBJ1-4,TRBV9,NA,CASSPRSQEGKLFF,TGTGCCAGCAGCCCCAGGTCCCAGGAGGGAAAACTGTTTTTT
TRBD1,TRBJ1-6,TRBV5-5,NA,CASSFGGQGANSPLHF,TGTGCCAGCAGCTTTGGGGGACAGGGGGCGAATTCACCCCTCCACTTT
TRBD1,TRBJ1-1,TRBV12-3/TRBV12-4,NA,CASSGQGIEAFF,TGTGCCAGCAGTGGACAGGGGATTGAAGCTTTCTTT
NA,TRBJ1-3,TRBV6-5,NA,CASSYSNGGGNTIYF,TGTGCCAGCAGTTACTCGAACGGGGGTGGAAACACCATATATTTT
NA,TRBJ2-4,TRBV5-6,NA,CASSLGTDKNIQYF,TGTGCCAGCAGCTTGGGGACAGATAAAAACATTCAGTACTTC
TRBD2,TRBJ2-3,TRBV5-4,NA,CASSAGTSGDSDTQYF,TGTGCCAGCAGCGCCGGGACTAGCGGGGACTCAGATACGCAGTATTTT
TRBD1,TRBJ2-1,TRBV7-2,NA,CASSSDRAIHNEQFF,TGTGCCAGCAGCTCCGACAGGGCTATCCACAATGAGCAGTTCTTC
TRBD1,TRBJ1-2,TRBV7-9,NA,CASIPPRGDSDYGYTF,TGTGCCAGCATCCCACCTAGGGGGGACAGCGACTATGGCTACACCTTC
NA,TRBJ2-5,TRBV14,NA,CASSRATWLQETQYF,TGTGCCAGCAGCCGGGCCACGTGGCTCCAAGAGACCCAGTACTTC
NA,TRBJ2-7,TRBV6-2/TRBV6-3,NA,CASSYMQGPHEQYF,TGTGCCAGCAGTTACATGCAGGGCCCCCACGAGCAGTACTTC
NA,TRBJ2-1,TRBV9,NA,CASSVDGVAYNEQFF,TGTGCCAGCAGCGTGGACGGGGTCGCCTACAATGAGCAGTTCTTC
TRBD2,TRBJ2-3,TRBV18,NA,CASSPPGLAGGTDTQYF,TGTGCCAGCTCACCACCAGGACTAGCGGGGGGCACAGATACGCAGTATTTT
NA,TRBJ2-5,TRBV2,NA,CASGRALASGETQYF,TGTGCCAGCGGCCGAGCCCTAGCGTCTGGCGAGACCCAGTACTTC
NA,TRBJ1-3,TRBV7-2,NA,CASSLGGGGRNTIYF,TGTGCCAGCAGCTTAGGGGGGGGTGGAAGAAACACCATATATTTT
TRBD1,TRBJ2-1,TRBV7-7,once,CASSPDRGRSQFF,TGTGCTAGCAGCCCCGACAGGGGGCGTTCGCAGTTCTTC
TRBD2,TRBJ2-3,TRBV19,NA,CASSIWGAGGSTDTQYF,TGTGCCAGTAGTATATGGGGAGCGGGGGGCAGCACAGATACGCAGTATTTT
TRBD1,TRBJ1-4,TRBV6-5,NA,CASRLTGNEKLFF,TGTGCCAGCAGGTTGACAGGGAACGAAAAACTGTTTTTT
NA,TRBJ2-1,TRBV7-3,NA,CASSLLGGHTSVDEQFF,TGTGCCAGCAGCTTACTGGGGGGCCACACTAGCGTCGATGAGCAGTTCTTC
TRBD1,TRBJ2-3,TRBV6-5,NA,CASRRTGRDTQYF,TGTGCCAGCAGAAGGACAGGGAGGGATACGCAGTATTTT
NA,TRBJ1-2,TRBV5-6,few,CASSLTGLRNSGYGYTF,TGTGCCAGCAGCTTGACAGGGTTAAGAAATTCGGGGTATGGCTACACCTTC
NA,TRBJ2-7,TRBV27,once,CASSLGPAYEQYF,TGTGCCAGCAGTTTGGGCCCAGCCTACGAGCAGTACTTC
TRBD2,TRBJ2-2,TRBV29-1,NA,CSVQAGSNTGELFF,TGCAGCGTTCAAGCGGGGTCGAACACCGGGGAGCTGTTTTTT
NA,TRBJ1-1,TRBV5-1,NA,CASSLIGQMNTEAFF,TGCGCCAGCAGCTTGATCGGACAGATGAACACTGAAGCTTTCTTT
NA,TRBJ1-1,TRBV6-2/TRBV6-3,NA,CASSYDPSELNTEAFF,TGTGCCAGCAGTTACGACCCTAGCGAACTGAACACTGAAGCTTTCTTT
TRBD1,TRBJ1-1,TRBV27,once,CASRITGANTEAFF,TGTGCCAGCAGAATTACAGGGGCGAACACTGAAGCTTTCTTT
NA,TRBJ1-1,TRBV19,NA,CASSIGNQGFTEAFF,TGTGCCAGTAGTATTGGAAACCAGGGTTTCACTGAAGCTTTCTTT
TRBD2,TRBJ2-7,TRBV5-8,NA,CASTLGGGSYEQYF,TGTGCCAGCACCCTTGGCGGGGGCTCCTACGAGCAGTACTTC
NA,TRBJ1-3,TRBV12-3/TRBV12-4,NA,CASSRGDGNTIYF,TGTGCCAGCAGTCGGGGAGATGGAAACACCATATATTTT
NA,TRBJ1-1,TRBV19,NA,CASSTGGLNTEAFF,TGTGCCAGTAGTACTGGGGGCCTGAACACTGAAGCTTTCTTT